The T cell receptor (beta chain) under discussion was sequenced for a study of graft-versus-host responses after intestinal transplantation. The overall study: Transplant types were multivisceral, liver-intestinal, or isolated intestinal.

Produced via immunoSEQ multiplex PCR; TCRdb's table is partial and in-frame only. The table lists 77,000 or so clones, 94% of them singletons. Per germline, CDR1 LNHNV and CDR2 YYDKDF (reference sequence). There are 17 residues in the CDR3. Trimming pared 3 bases from V and 0 bases from J, leaving 18 bases between. On this clone: Its antigen remains unidentified.

Regarding the study as a whole: Graft-versus-host to host-versus-graft clonal ratios in allografts were high in patients with graft-donor T cell macrochimerism. Early declines in HvG clones that occurred post-transplant were associated with peak circulating GvH clone levels. In recipient marrow, GvH clones were found, and some appeared first in ileum or blood.

The sample was unstimulated CD8+ T cells sorted from spleen or lymph node cells, taken before intestinal transplant. V usage is TRBV15 and J usage is TRBJ2-7, with D unresolved. The clonotype originates from a human donor who received an intestinal transplant. In DNA, the CDR3 is TGTGCCACCAGCAGTTACCGGCTCGCCTCAGTCTCCTACGAGCAGTACTTC. This encodes CATSSYRLASVSYEQYF. The full variable domain, completed using reference TRBV15 and TRBJ2-7, is DAMVIQNPRYQVTQFGKPVTLSCSQTLNHNVMYWYQQKSSQAPKLLFHYYDKDFNNEADTPDNFQSRRPNTSFCFLDIRSPGLGDTAMYLCATSSYRLASVSYEQYFGPGTRLTVT.